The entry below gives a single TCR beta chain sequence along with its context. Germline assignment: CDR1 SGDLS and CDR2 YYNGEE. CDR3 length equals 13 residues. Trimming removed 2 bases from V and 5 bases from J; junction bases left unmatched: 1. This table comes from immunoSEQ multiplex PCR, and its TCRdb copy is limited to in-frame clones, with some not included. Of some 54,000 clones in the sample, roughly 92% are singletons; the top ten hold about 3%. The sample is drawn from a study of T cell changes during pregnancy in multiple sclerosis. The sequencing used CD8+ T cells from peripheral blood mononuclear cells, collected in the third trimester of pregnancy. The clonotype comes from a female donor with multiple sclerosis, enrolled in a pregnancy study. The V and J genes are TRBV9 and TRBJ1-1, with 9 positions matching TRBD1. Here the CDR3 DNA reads TGTGCCAGCAGCGTCGGGACAGGGACTGAAGCTTTCTTT. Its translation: CASSVGTGTEAFF.